This TCR beta chain emerged from a study of PD-1 blockade in classical Hodgkin lymphoma. General study findings and limits: The authors have not defined what causes the repertoire differences, possibly disease activity or prior therapy. Newly diagnosed patients were said to have less baseline TCR diversity than healthy donors did.

TCRdb's table, derived via immunoSEQ multiplex PCR, lists solely in-frame clones and lacks some. The sample holds about 21,000 clones, just under 90% seen once. To note about this clone: What it recognizes is unknown.

Time point reported: newly diagnosed, previously untreated cHL patient sample. The authors enriched CD8+ T cells from thawed PBMCs via magnetic negative selection. Investigators turned to newly diagnosed, untreated classical Hodgkin lymphoma PBMCs for comparison. The V end was cut by 0 bases, the J end by 6 bases, with 11 bases between. Germline assignment: CDR1 LNHDA and CDR2 SQIVND (reference sequence). The CDR3 consists of 14 residues. This TCR was sampled from a human donor with classical Hodgkin lymphoma. The material sequenced was CD8+ T cells from blood. The chain links TRBV19 to TRBJ1-1; perhaps TRBD1 as D (5 bases). The chain's CDR3 is CASSIDPLGAEAFF. In DNA form, the CDR3 reads TGTGCCAGTAGTATAGATCCCTTGGGGGCTGAAGCTTTCTTT.